This T cell receptor (beta chain) emerged from a study of T cell responses to AZD1222 COVID-19 vaccine (dated by TCRdb to the early 2020s). Some background on the complete study: A total of approximately 240 trial participants underwent TCR sequencing, of whom 200 to 220 received two doses of AZD1222 and about 26 received two doses of the MenACWY control vaccine. Enrollment into the trials was organized by age into subgroups of 18-55, 56-69 and 70-plus years, and those subgroups contained 148, 28 and 57 TCR-sequenced participants, respectively. What the study reported, not specific to this receptor: In the small 56-69-year group, the increase in depth fell short of significance, most likely because of low power. Participants were mostly white British and included more females than males, and it was suggested by the authors that clonal diversity may have been underestimated. Conclusions about previously exposed vaccinees are limited, since just five to seven AZD1222 recipients were seropositive for SARS-CoV-2 at baseline. After two AZD1222 doses, both the breadth and the depth of spike-specific TCRs were significantly higher than at day 0 and than in MenACWY recipients. Because no day 14 peak-response samples were available, the repertoires could be characterized only after the peak T cell response. Reportedly, close to half of the unique spike-specific TCRs recognized epitopes lying outside the regions that are mutated in the B.1.351 and B.1.1.7 variants. Vaccine-associated CD4 TCRs spanned the whole spike protein, with dominant responses in regions 160-218 and 743-854.

Notes on this clone: There is no known antigen for this receptor. No much larger clone exists at a distance of one base, and base qualities are not known.

What the time point label conveys for this sample: about 28 days (+/-7) after the second vaccine dose. Because spike-specific TCR depth and breadth did not differ between the two schedules, AZD1222 recipients who got a second dose at roughly 4 weeks were pooled with those who got a second dose at roughly 12 weeks. Samples from vaccinated people were obtained from the UK trials COV001 and COV002, which included a single-blind randomized controlled phase 2/3 trial of AZD1222 (ChAdOx1 nCoV-19) in healthy adults. For TCRbeta chain sequencing, PBMC samples from trial participants were taken at day 0 and at day 28 after the second dose. The CDR3 regions of human TCRbeta chains were subjected to immunosequencing. The study's own analysis went as follows. Repertoire TCRs were matched against a reference library of SARS-CoV-2-specific TCRs generated with the MIRA antigen-specificity platform. Breadth meant the fraction of unique TCRs that were SARS-CoV-2-associated, whereas depth meant the fraction of total T cells that were SARS-CoV-2-associated. Using the MIRA data, each spike-specific TCR was mapped to the spike region that the TCR reacts to and placed in a CD4 or CD8 class. Log10-transformed breadth and depth values were compared by one-way ANOVA with Sidak's multiple comparisons tests. Not all clones reach the TCRdb copy of this immuneACCESS table, which keeps in-frame sequences only. Checked studies attribute under half of the gap to unresolved V genes and leave the rest unexplained. The V and J calls and clone size were taken over from that table, and D and trimming were inferred from the DNA. This sample lists 150,000 to 200,000 clones; approximately 91% were detected once. The ten biggest clones cover about 3.5% of the sample.

The cysteine opens and the phenylalanine closes a CDR3 of 14 amino acids. Solely the CDR3 DNA is kept, with 42 bases framed from the first base. Cut back by 4 bases and 4 bases, the V and J ends lie 11 bases apart. CDR1 and CDR2, per the germline V gene, are LGHNA and YNFKEQ. Sequenced here: peripheral blood, sampled 28 days after the second AZD1222 dose. The source is an adult who received the AZD1222 COVID-19 vaccine. Here the chain combines TRBV4-2 and TRBJ1-5; TRBD1 might be the D gene, on 6 matching bases. The sequenced DNA is TGTGCCAGCAGCCGACCGGGACAAAATCAGCCCCAGCATTTT. Translated, it reads CASSRPGQNQPQHF.